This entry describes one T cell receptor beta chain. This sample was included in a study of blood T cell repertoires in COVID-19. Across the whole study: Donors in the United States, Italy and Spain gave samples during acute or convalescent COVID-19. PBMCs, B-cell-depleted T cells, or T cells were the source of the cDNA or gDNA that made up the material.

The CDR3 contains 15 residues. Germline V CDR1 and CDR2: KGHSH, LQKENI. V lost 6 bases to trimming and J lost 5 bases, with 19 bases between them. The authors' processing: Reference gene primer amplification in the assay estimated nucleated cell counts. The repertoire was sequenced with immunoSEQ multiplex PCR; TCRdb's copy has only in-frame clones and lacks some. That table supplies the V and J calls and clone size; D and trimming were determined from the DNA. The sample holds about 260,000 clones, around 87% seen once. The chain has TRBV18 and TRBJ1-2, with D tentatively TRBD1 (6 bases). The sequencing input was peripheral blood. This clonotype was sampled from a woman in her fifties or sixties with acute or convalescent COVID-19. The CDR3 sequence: CASSPRTDFTYGYTF. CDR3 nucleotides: TGTGCCAGCTCCCCTCGGACAGACTTTACGTATGGCTACACCTTC.